Below, 2 T cell receptor beta chains from the same sample are listed, as sequenced in a study of T cells after yellow fever vaccination. One entry per CDR3 protein results from TCRdb running MiXCR on the 5' RACE reads. The sample yields about 350,000 distinct CDR3 sequences, approximately 8% seen once. Specimen: PBMCs, collected about 41 days after the first yellow fever vaccination. The receptors were gathered from a man between 18 and 35 years old who received the YFV17D yellow fever vaccine.

V and J are TRBV5-5 and TRBJ2-1; TRBD1 is a possible D gene (6 bases). Per germline, CDR1 SGHKS and CDR2 YYEKEE (reference sequence). The CDR3 has 14 amino acids. V lost 7 bases and J 7 bases, leaving 18 bases between the germline ends. CDR3 sequence reads: CASVLQGEWNEQFF. The CDR3 DNA reads as TGTGCCAGCGTCCTACAGGGAGAATGGAATGAGCAGTTCTTC.

This clonotype was found a few times. The rearrangement joins TRBV7-6 to TRBJ1-1; no reliable D call. V shed 5 bases and J shed 5 bases, with 12 bases lying between them. The CDR3 runs to 13 residues. The germline V gene has CDR1 SGHVS and CDR2 FNYEAQ. The CDR3 DNA is TGTGCCAGCAGCCCTTACTCGGGGACTGAAGCTTTCTTT. It translates to CASSPYSGTEAFF. The full variable domain, completed using reference TRBV7-6 and TRBJ1-1, is GAGVSQSPRYKVTKRGQDVALRCDPISGHVSLYWYRQALGQGPEFLTYFNYEAQQDKSGLPNDRFSAERPEGSISTLTIQRTEQRDSAMYRCASSPYSGTEAFFGQGTRLTVV.